The 4 T cell receptor beta chains below were found in one sample sequenced in a study of T-cell memory formation after mild COVID-19. TCRdb re-derived calls from the 5' RACE reads in MiXCR, one entry per CDR3 protein. The sample consists of around 300,000 distinct CDR3 sequences, approximately 14% of them appearing once. The sequenced sample consisted of PBMCs or a T cell subset sorted from them (not recorded which). The source is a man aged 18 to 29 who had mild COVID-19 (a few samples of this study predate the infection). Cell type and time point are not known.

This clonotype has a handful of counts. The chain employs TRBV28 and TRBJ2-7; weak D call: TRBD1 (6 bases). Germline loops: CDR1 MDHEN, CDR2 SYDVKM. V lost 5 bases to trimming and J lost 0 bases, with 11 bases between them. The CDR3 is 14 residues long. CDR3 nucleotides: TGTGCCAGCAGTGGGCGAGGGGGCTCCTACGAGCAGTACTTC. It specifies CASSGRGGSYEQYF.

The genes are TRBV20-1 and TRBJ1-2; 7 nucleotides match TRBD1. Losses at the gene ends were 6 bases for V and 8 bases for J; bases not matched to a gene: 15. The CDR3 covers 14 residues. Germline-derived CDR1 and CDR2 are DFQATT and SNEGSKA (reference sequence). The CDR3 spells CSAVSGTASSGYTF. The CDR3 DNA sequence: TGCAGTGCAGTCTCCGGGACAGCCAGTTCCGGCTACACCTTC.

This clonotype was seen at least ten times. J is TRBJ1-1 and V is TRBV7-9; D remains ambiguous. Germline CDR1 is SEHNR and CDR2 is FQNEAQ (reference sequence). Trimming cost V 6 bases and J 7 bases, with 9 bases left between them. The CDR3 is made up of 11 amino acids. The CDR3 nucleotides are TGTGCCAGCAGTCGCCAAGGTGAAGCTTTCTTT. Its protein is CASSRQGEAFF.

This chain uses TRBV12-3 or TRBV12-4 with TRBJ1-2; tentative D call: TRBD1 (6 bases). This CDR3 has 14 residues. Deletions cut 8 bases from V and 5 bases from J, with 18 bases between. CDR3 bases: TGTGCCAGCCGGGTATTGGCAGGGGAATATGGCTACACCTTC. Protein product: CASRVLAGEYGYTF.